This TCR beta chain appears in the sequencing data of a study of T cells in localized non-small cell lung cancer. General study results and limits: In adjacent lung, a median about 50 of the top 100 tumor clones were found. Among the tissues sampled, uninvolved adjacent lung had the highest T cell clonality, above tumor.

Germline values: CDR1 SGHNT, CDR2 YENEEA. CDR3 length equals 14 residues. Trimming left V 5 bases short and J 2 bases short, with 13 bases between. Sequencing used immunoSEQ multiplex PCR; TCRdb keeps in-frame clones, though not all of them. The table has several thousand clones, roughly 24% seen once. This clone was counted between two and nine times. Its antigen is unidentified. The receptor's source is a man aged 35 to 69 with stage III squamous cell lung carcinoma. The chain joins TRBV11-3 to TRBJ2-7; tentative D call: TRBD1 (5 bases). Sequences were derived from lung tumor tissue, sampled before any cancer treatment. The CDR3 coding sequence is TGTGCCAGCAGCACAGTGACAGCAACCTACGAGCAGTACTTC. It yields the protein CASSTVTATYEQYF.